The 24 T cell receptor beta chains presented below share a single source sample, sequenced in a study of Graves' ophthalmopathy and Graves' hyperthyroidism. Amplification of the TCR beta CDR3 regions used RNA transcripts (as template). First-round RT-PCR employed HTBI primers, with a second-round multiplex PCR after it. TCRdb re-analysed the multiplex PCR reads in MiXCR, keeping a single row per CDR3 protein. Found here are some 1.1 million distinct CDR3 sequences, less than 45% of them singletons; the top ten hold around 10%. Specimen: peripheral blood or thyroid tissue (not recorded which). The source is an adult man with Graves' hyperthyroidism.

This clonotype was observed many times. The chain employs TRBV29-1 and TRBJ1-4, with TRBD1 as a possible D gene (6 bases). The ends were cut back, 1 base at V and 0 bases at J, with 6 bases in the middle. Germline V gives CDR1 SQVTM, CDR2 ANQGSEA. This CDR3 comprises 14 residues. CDR3 DNA sequence: TGCAGCGTTGAAGGGGGGCCAACTAATGAAAAACTGTTTTTT. This translates into CSVEGGPTNEKLFF.

This clonotype was detected many times. The chain has TRBV4-3 and TRBJ1-5; D perhaps matches TRBD1 (5 bases). The germline CDR1 and CDR2 sequences are LGHNA and YSLEER. The CDR3 has 16 amino acids. The ends were cut back, 0 bases at V and 6 bases at J, with 15 bases in the middle. The CDR3 protein is CASSQDRVQGGQPQHF. CDR3 bases: TGCGCCAGCAGCCAAGATCGGGTTCAGGGAGGTCAGCCCCAGCATTTT.

This rearrangement joins TRBV6-2 or TRBV6-3 to TRBJ2-5; no definite D call. This CDR3 is built from 13 residues. The germline CDR1 and CDR2 sequences are MNHEY and SVGEGT. Trimming took off 2 bases at V and 12 bases at J, with 16 bases between the two ends. As DNA, the CDR3 is TGTGCCAGCAGTTACCAACAGCCAAGTTCTAAGTACTTC. Its translation is CASSYQQPSSKYF.

The J gene is TRBJ2-7, the V gene TRBV2; possible D gene TRBD2, 5 bases. Trimming left V 1 base short and J 7 bases short, with 14 bases between. CDR1 is SNHLY and CDR2 is FYNNEI in the germline V gene. This CDR3 spans 14 amino acids. Written as DNA, the CDR3 is TGTGCCAGCAGTGAAGGGGCCAGCACGGGGGAGCAGTACTTC. Translating gives CASSEGASTGEQYF.

This clonotype was seen repeatedly, ten times or more. The J gene is TRBJ1-2, the V gene TRBV24-1; D possibly corresponds to TRBD1 (6 bases). From germline, CDR1 is KGHDR and CDR2 SFDVKD. The CDR3 covers 14 residues. V lost 7 bases, J lost 7 bases, and 18 bases lay in between. The CDR3: CATRGPAPGAGYTF. Here the CDR3 DNA reads TGTGCCACCAGGGGGCCAGCCCCAGGGGCTGGCTACACCTTC.

In this sample, this clonotype turned up a few times. The chain combines TRBV7-9 with TRBJ2-2; TRBD1 or TRBD2 may be the D gene (5 bases each). The CDR3 consists of 12 residues. Germline assignment: CDR1 SEHNR and CDR2 FQNEAQ (reference sequence). V was cut by 11 bases and J by 3 bases, with 10 bases left in between. The CDR3 sequence: CAPGAYTGELFF. CDR3 nucleotide sequence: TGTGCCCCCGGGGCCTACACCGGGGAGCTGTTTTTT.

This clonotype was detected many times. The chain uses TRBV7-6 and TRBJ2-5; no definite D call. Germline V gene lookup returns CDR1 SGHVS and CDR2 FNYEAQ. V lost 3 bases to trimming and J lost 5 bases, with 13 bases between them. CDR3 length: 14 residues. The CDR3 reads CASSLGEARETQYF. CDR3 DNA: TGTGCCAGCAGCTTGGGCGAGGCCCGGGAGACCCAGTACTTC.

V gene TRBV5-1 combines with J gene TRBJ2-6; 9 bases map to TRBD2. Trimming at V came to 2 bases and at J to 0 bases, leaving 3 bases not matched to a gene. The CDR3 has 17 amino acids. Germline lookup yields CDR1 SGHRS and CDR2 YFSETQ. The CDR3 reads CASSFKRGASGANVLTF. The CDR3 DNA reads as TGCGCCAGCAGCTTCAAGCGGGGGGCCTCTGGGGCCAACGTCCTGACTTTC.

Points on this clonotype: It may be a read error: a sequence one base away is much more abundant. V and J are TRBV29-1 and TRBJ2-7, with D uncertain. The V gene's germline CDR1 is SQVTM and CDR2 ANQGSEA. V was trimmed by 7 bases and J by 2 bases, leaving 3 bases between them. The CDR3 is made up of 9 amino acids. The CDR3 reads CSGAYEQYF. The CDR3 DNA sequence: TGCAGCGGGGCCTACGAGCAGTACTTC.

This clonotype was seen only once. An end of the junction differs from the germline gene, which may be a read error. The chain is built from TRBV5-1 and TRBJ2-2, with 9 bases matching TRBD1. The length of the CDR3 is 15 residues. CDR1 is SGHRS, CDR2 YFSETQ, per germline. As DNA, the CDR3 is TGCGCCAGCAGACAGGGACAGGGTTTGGCCGGGGAGCTTTTTTTT. It translates to CASRQGQGLAGELFF.

With respect to this clonotype: One end of the junction varies from germline; a read error may be responsible. V usage is TRBV10-2 and J usage is TRBJ2-7, with 8 bases that match TRBD1. The CDR3 covers 12 residues. The germline V gene encodes CDR1 WSHSY and CDR2 SAAADI. CDR3 coding DNA: TGTGCCAGCAGTACGGGACAGGCGGTGCGGAACTTC. Its protein product is CASSTGQAVRNF.

This clonotype was counted at least ten times. The chain employs TRBV24-1 and TRBJ1-5; D is undetermined. Germline V lookup: CDR1 KGHDR, CDR2 SFDVKD. The germline V and J ends were trimmed by 3 bases and 14 bases, with 13 bases remaining between them. This CDR3 contains 12 residues. CDR3 loop: CATSDDGRTKHF. The CDR3 bases are TGTGCCACCAGTGATGACGGGAGGACGAAGCATTTT.

Of note for this clonotype: One base away lies a much larger clone, so this may be a sequencing read error. This CDR3 fails to terminate in the conserved phenylalanine or tryptophan, so it likely reflects a read error. The genes are TRBV9 and TRBJ2-7, with D tentatively TRBD1 or TRBD2 (6 bases each). CDR1 and CDR2 (germline): SGDLS, YYNGEE. This CDR3 is 16 amino acids long. The V and J ends lost 0 bases and 7 bases respectively, with 20 bases between them. The CDR3 DNA reads as TGTGCCAGCAGCGTAGAGGCGAAGGGGGGTTCGGGGGAGCAGTACCTC. Translation: CASSVEAKGGSGEQYL.

The chain links TRBV4-1 to TRBJ2-2, with TRBD1 matching 10 bases. CDR1 and CDR2 from the germline V gene are MGHRA and YSYEKL. With V trimmed by 0 bases and J by 5 bases, 6 bases remained unmatched. The CDR3 consists of 17 residues. The CDR3 sequence: CASSQDHGQGVTGELFF. In DNA form, the CDR3 reads TGCGCCAGCAGCCAAGATCATGGACAGGGGGTGACCGGGGAGCTGTTTTTT.

This clonotype has just a few counts. The gene calls are TRBV4-3 and TRBJ1-1, with 7 bases lining up with TRBD1. The CDR3 consists of 15 residues. Trimming cost V 2 bases and J 4 bases; bases outside gene matches: 7. From germline, CDR1 is LGHNA and CDR2 YSLEER. This CDR3 is CASSQTTGSRTEAFF. In DNA form, the CDR3 reads TGCGCCAGCAGCCAAACGACAGGGAGCCGCACTGAAGCTTTCTTT.

This clonotype was recorded at least ten times. The V gene is TRBV15, the J gene TRBJ1-5; D perhaps matches TRBD1 (6 bases). The CDR3 spans 16 residues. V lost 1 base and J lost 5, with 15 bases in between. Germline V gene lookup returns CDR1 LNHNV and CDR2 YYDKDF (reference sequence). The CDR3 loop reads CATSRGGDTIYQPQHF. CDR3 nucleotides: TGTGCCACCAGCAGAGGAGGGGACACGATATATCAGCCCCAGCATTTT.

There are a few counts of this clonotype. J is TRBJ2-7 and V is TRBV6-2 or TRBV6-3; the match to TRBD1 covers 9 bases. The CDR3 consists of 14 residues. Germline CDR1 reads MNHEY; CDR2 reads SVGEGT. The J segment lost 6 bases and the V segment lost 6 bases, leaving 9 bases of the junction unmatched. CDR3: CASRKDRGRLEQYF. The CDR3 DNA is TGTGCCAGCAGAAAAGACAGGGGGAGACTCGAGCAGTACTTC.

The chain recombines TRBV5-6 with TRBJ2-7; D tentatively fits TRBD1 or TRBD2 (5 bases each). Germline loops: CDR1 SGHDT, CDR2 YYEEEE. The ends were cut back, 4 bases at V and 2 bases at J, with 25 bases in the middle. The CDR3 is 18 amino acids. The CDR3 coding sequence is TGTGCCAGCAGCGGCCCGGGGTTAGTCGGGGCGAGAACCTACGAGCAGTACTTC. Translation gives CASSGPGLVGARTYEQYF.

This clonotype was counted between two and nine times. At one end, the junction sequence differs from germline, possibly due to a read error. The chain combines TRBV14 with TRBJ2-5; tentatively, D is TRBD1 or TRBD2 (5 bases each). This CDR3 has 15 amino acids. Per the germline V gene, CDR1 is SGHDN and CDR2 is FVKESK. CDR3 sequence reads: CASSEDRGRQETQYF. DNA of the CDR3: TGTGCCAGCAGCGAAGATAGGGGACGACAAGAGACCCAGTACTTC. The variable domain in full, completed from reference TRBV14 and TRBJ2-5, reads EAGVTQFPSHSVIEKGQTVTLRCDPISGHDNLYWYRRVMGKEIKFLLHFVKESKQDESGMPNNRFLAERTGGTYSTLKVQPAELEDSGVYFCASSEDRGRQETQYFGPGTRLLVL.

The chain couples TRBV19 to TRBJ1-5; D ambiguous. CDR3 length: 15 residues. The V gene lost 2 bases and the J gene lost 4 bases, with 12 bases spanning the gap. From germline, CDR1 is LNHDA and CDR2 SQIVND (reference sequence). CDR3 amino acids: CASSIQLWENQPQHF. The CDR3, as DNA: TGTGCCAGTAGTATACAGTTGTGGGAAAATCAGCCCCAGCATTTT.

This clonotype was seen many times. V and J are TRBV15 and TRBJ2-7; 9 nucleotides line up with TRBD1. The CDR3 covers 15 residues. Germline V lookup: CDR1 LNHNV, CDR2 YYDKDF (reference sequence). V shed 4 bases and J 1 base; nucleotides not matched to a gene: 5. The CDR3 protein is CATSTRQGGSYEQYF. For the CDR3, the DNA is TGTGCCACCAGCACCAGACAGGGGGGATCCTACGAGCAGTACTTC.

In this sample, this clonotype turned up a few times. The chain is built from TRBV2 and TRBJ2-5, with 9 bases that match TRBD2. Germline trimming cut 5 bases from V and 2 bases from J; bases unmatched to any gene: 12. The CDR3 loop spans 17 amino acids. The germline V gene encodes CDR1 SNHLY and CDR2 FYNNEI. As DNA, the CDR3 is TGTGCCAGCAGTTTACCCCTGGGTAGCGGGGGACAAGAGACCCAGTACTTC. Translating it yields CASSLPLGSGGQETQYF.

This clonotype was seen a few times. V and J are TRBV25-1 and TRBJ1-1, with 7 positions matching TRBD1. J lost 3 bases, V lost 6 bases, and 13 bases had no gene match. This CDR3 is 16 amino acids long. CDR1 and CDR2 (germline): MGHDK, SYGVNS. The CDR3 nucleotides are TGTGCCAGCAGCAGACGCACAGGGGATCAAGACACTGAAGCTTTCTTT. This sequence encodes CASSRRTGDQDTEAFF.

The rearrangement joins TRBV10-3 to TRBJ1-1; D possibly corresponds to TRBD1 (6 bases). The germline gives CDR1 ENHRY, CDR2 SYGVKD. V dropped 4 bases and J dropped 1 base, with 10 bases sitting between them. This CDR3 comprises 14 residues. CDR3 loop: CAISGRGSNTEAFF. CDR3 coding DNA: TGTGCCATCAGTGGCAGGGGCTCGAACACTGAAGCTTTCTTT.